This T cell receptor (beta chain) was retrieved from a study of shared clonotypes between healthy human individuals. Comment on this clone: Its antigen is undetermined.

Clones were read by immunoSEQ multiplex PCR, and TCRdb kept only the in-frame ones, dropping some. The sample yields some 660,000 clones, 73% seen once. The V gene's germline CDR1 is ENHRY and CDR2 SYGVKD. V trimming: 2 bases; J trimming: 6 bases; junction bases outside the gene matches: 3. This CDR3 comprises 14 residues. General study results and limits: A reduction in generation probabilities was seen for non-shared clonotypes relative to those shared by all four donors. Four donors held about 5% of naive CD4 clonotypes in common.

Source material: memory CD4+ T cells sorted from blood. Indicated subset: CD45RA-negative fraction. The receptor comes from a woman between 25 and 40 years old in good health. The V call is TRBV10-3, the J call TRBJ1-2; 10 bases are a match to TRBD1. CDR3 sequence reads: CAISETGTGDGYTF. CDR3 bases: TGTGCCATCAGTGAGACCGGGACAGGGGATGGCTACACCTTC.